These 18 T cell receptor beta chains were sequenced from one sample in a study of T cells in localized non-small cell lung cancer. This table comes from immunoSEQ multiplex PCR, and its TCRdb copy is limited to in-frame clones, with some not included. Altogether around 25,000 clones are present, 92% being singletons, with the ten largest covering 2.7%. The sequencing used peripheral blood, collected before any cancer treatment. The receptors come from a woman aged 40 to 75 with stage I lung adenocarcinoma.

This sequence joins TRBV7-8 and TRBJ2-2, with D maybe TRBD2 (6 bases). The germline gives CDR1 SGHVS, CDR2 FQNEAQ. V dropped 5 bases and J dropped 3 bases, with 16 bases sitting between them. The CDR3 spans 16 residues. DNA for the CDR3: TGTGCCAGCAGCCGTCCGGCGGGGCGGGACACCGGGGAGCTGTTTTTT. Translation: CASSRPAGRDTGELFF.

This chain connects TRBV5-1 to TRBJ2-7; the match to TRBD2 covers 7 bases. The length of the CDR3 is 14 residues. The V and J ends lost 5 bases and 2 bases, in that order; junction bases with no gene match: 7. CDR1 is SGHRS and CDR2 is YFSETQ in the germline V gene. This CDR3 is CASSSSGLTYEQYF. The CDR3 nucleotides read TGCGCCAGCAGTTCTAGCGGACTAACCTACGAGCAGTACTTC.

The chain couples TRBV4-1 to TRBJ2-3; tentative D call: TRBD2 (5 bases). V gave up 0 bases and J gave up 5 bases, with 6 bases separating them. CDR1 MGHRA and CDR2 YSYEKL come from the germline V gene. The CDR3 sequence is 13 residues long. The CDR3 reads CASSQEEGDTQYF. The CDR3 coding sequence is TGCGCCAGCAGCCAAGAAGAGGGAGATACGCAGTATTTT.

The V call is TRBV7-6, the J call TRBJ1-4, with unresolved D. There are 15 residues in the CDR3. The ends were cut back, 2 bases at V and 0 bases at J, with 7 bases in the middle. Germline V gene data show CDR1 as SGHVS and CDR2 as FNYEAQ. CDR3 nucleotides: TGTGCCAGCAGCTTACGGCCCTCAACTAATGAAAAACTGTTTTTT. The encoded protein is CASSLRPSTNEKLFF. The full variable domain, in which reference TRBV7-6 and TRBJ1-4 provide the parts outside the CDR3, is GAGVSQSPRYKVTKRGQDVALRCDPISGHVSLYWYRQALGQGPEFLTYFNYEAQQDKSGLPNDRFSAERPEGSISTLTIQRTEQRDSAMYRCASSLRPSTNEKLFFGSGTQLSVL.

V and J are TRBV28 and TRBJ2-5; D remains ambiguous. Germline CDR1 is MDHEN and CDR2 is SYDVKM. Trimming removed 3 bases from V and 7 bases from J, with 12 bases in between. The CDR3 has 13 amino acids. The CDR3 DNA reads TGTGCCAGCAGTTTTGGCTCCCCAGGGACCCAGTACTTC. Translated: CASSFGSPGTQYF. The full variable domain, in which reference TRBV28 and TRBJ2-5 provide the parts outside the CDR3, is DVKVTQSSRYLVKRTGEKVFLECVQDMDHENMFWYRQDPGLGLRLIYFSYDVKMKEKGDIPEGYSVSREKKERFSLILESASTNQTSMYLCASSFGSPGTQYFGPGTRLLVL.

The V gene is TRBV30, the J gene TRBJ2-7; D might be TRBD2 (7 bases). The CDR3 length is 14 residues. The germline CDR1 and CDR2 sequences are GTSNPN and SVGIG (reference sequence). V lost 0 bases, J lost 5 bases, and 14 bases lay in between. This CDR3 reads CAWSVGGGYDEQYF. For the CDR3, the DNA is TGTGCCTGGAGTGTAGGGGGAGGGTACGACGAGCAGTACTTC.

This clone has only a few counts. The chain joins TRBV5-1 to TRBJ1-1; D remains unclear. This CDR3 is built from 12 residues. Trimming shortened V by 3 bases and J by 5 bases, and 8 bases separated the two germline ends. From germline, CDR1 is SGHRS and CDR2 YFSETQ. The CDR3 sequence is CASSWGSTEAFF. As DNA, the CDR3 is TGCGCCAGCAGCTGGGGAAGTACTGAAGCTTTCTTT.

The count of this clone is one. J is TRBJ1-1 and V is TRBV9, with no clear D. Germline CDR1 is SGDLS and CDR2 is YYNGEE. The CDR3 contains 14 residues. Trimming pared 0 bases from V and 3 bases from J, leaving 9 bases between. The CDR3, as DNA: TGTGCCAGCAGCGTAGGGTCGCGGGACACTGAAGCTTTCTTT. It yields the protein CASSVGSRDTEAFF.

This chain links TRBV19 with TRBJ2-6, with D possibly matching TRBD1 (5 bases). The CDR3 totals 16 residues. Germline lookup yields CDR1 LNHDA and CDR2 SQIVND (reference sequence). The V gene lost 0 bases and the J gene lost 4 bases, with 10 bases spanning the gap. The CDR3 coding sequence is TGTGCCAGTAGTATAGACGACAGCGCCGGGGCCAACGTCCTGACTTTC. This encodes CASSIDDSAGANVLTF.

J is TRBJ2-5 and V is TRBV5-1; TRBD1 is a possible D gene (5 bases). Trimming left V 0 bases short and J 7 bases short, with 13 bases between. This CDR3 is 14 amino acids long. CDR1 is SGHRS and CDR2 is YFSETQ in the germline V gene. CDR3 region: CASSLVSGYGTQYF. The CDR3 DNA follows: TGCGCCAGCAGCTTGGTTTCAGGGTATGGGACCCAGTACTTC.

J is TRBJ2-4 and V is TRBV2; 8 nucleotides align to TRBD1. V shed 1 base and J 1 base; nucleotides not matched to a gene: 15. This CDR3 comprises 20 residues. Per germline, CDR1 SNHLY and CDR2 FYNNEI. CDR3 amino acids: CASSEVMTGVSPRAKNIQYF. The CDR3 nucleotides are TGTGCCAGCAGTGAAGTAATGACAGGGGTTTCTCCTAGGGCCAAAAACATTCAGTACTTC.

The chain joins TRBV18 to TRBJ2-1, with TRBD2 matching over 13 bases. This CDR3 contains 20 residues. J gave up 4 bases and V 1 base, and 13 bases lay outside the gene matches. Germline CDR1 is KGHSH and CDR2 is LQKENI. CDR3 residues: CASSPHTTSGRPLPYNEQFF. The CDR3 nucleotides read TGTGCCAGCTCACCACACACGACTAGCGGGAGGCCCCTCCCATACAATGAGCAGTTCTTC.

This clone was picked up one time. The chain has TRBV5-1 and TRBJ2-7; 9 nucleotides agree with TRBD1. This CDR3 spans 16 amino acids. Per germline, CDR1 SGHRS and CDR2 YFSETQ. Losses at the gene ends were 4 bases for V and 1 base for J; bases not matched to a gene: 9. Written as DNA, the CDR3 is TGCGCCAGCAGCCTAAGTCCGGGACAGGGATCCTACGAGCAGTACTTC. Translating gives CASSLSPGQGSYEQYF.

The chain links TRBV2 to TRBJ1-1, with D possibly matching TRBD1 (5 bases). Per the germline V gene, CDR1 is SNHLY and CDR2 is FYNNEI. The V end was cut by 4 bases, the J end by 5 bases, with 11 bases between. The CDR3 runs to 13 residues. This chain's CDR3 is CASSGGRETEAFF. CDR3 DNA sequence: TGTGCCAGCAGTGGGGGCAGGGAGACTGAAGCTTTCTTT. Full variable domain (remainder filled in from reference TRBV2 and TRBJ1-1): EPEVTQTPSHQVTQMGQEVILRCVPISNHLYFYWYRQILGQKVEFLVSFYNNEISEKSEIFDDQFSVERPDGSNFTLKIRSTKLEDSAMYFCASSGGRETEAFFGQGTRLTVV.

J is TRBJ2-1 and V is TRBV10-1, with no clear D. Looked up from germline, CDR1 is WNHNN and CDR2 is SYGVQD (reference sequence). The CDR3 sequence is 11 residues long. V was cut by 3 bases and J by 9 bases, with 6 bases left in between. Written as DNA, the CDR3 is TGCGCCAGCAGTGAAATAAGTGAGCAGTTCTTC. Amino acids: CASSEISEQFF.

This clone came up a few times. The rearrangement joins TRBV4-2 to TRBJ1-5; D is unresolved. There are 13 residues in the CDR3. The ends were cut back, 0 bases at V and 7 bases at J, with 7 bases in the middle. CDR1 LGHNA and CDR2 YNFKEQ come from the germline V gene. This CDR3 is CASSQDMEQPQHF. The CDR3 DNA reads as TGTGCCAGCAGCCAAGATATGGAACAGCCCCAGCATTTT.

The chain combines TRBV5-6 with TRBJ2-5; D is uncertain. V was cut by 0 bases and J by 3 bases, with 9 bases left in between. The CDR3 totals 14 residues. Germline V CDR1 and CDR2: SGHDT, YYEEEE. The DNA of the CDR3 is TGTGCCAGCAGCTTGGCTGGCCCGAAAGAGACCCAGTACTTC. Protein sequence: CASSLAGPKETQYF.

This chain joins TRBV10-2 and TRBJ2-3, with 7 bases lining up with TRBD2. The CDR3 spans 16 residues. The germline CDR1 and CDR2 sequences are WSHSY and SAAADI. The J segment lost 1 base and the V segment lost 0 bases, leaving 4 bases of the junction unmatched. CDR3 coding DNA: TGCGCCAGCAGTGAGTCTGGCGGGAGTCGCACAGATACGCAGTATTTT. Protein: CASSESGGSRTDTQYF.